Each of the 9 T cell receptor beta chains below was sequenced from the same sample in a study of post-analysis software for immune sequencing data. Libraries were made from TCR beta cDNA, and they carried unique molecular identifiers. TCRdb fed the PCR reads into MiXCR, producing one record per CDR3 protein. Among roughly 540,000 distinct CDR3 sequences, less than 40% were seen once, and the ten largest hold approximately 6%. Their antigens are not known. Findings and caveats of the study: In patients, TRBV5-6, TRBV5-1 and TRBV20-1 belonged to four or five TRBV segments found more frequently than in controls.

The sequenced sample was blood. These receptor sequences come from a girl younger than 18 with multiple sclerosis.

This clonotype was detected a few times. The chain has TRBV15 and TRBJ1-1, with unresolved D. Per the germline V gene, CDR1 is LNHNV and CDR2 is YYDKDF (reference sequence). Trimming shortened V by 0 bases and J by 2 bases, and 7 bases separated the two germline ends. The CDR3 runs 14 residues. Written as DNA, the CDR3 is TGTGCCACCAGCAGAGAGGACCGAAACACTGAAGCTTTCTTT. It translates to CATSREDRNTEAFF.

The chain is built from TRBV29-1 and TRBJ2-1; D is perhaps TRBD1 or TRBD2 (5 bases each). From germline, CDR1 is SQVTM and CDR2 ANQGSEA. V was cut by 3 bases and J by 6 bases, with 15 bases left in between. The CDR3 length is 14 residues. This CDR3 reads CSVDERGQGNEQFF. CDR3 nucleotides: TGCAGCGTTGATGAGAGGGGCCAGGGCAATGAGCAGTTCTTC.

For this clonotype: Germline is not matched at one junction end, which may reflect a read error. This rearrangement joins TRBV4-1 to TRBJ1-4, with 7 bases identical to TRBD1. The CDR3 consists of 15 residues. CDR1 and CDR2 (germline): MGHRA, YSYEKL. The CDR3 here is CASSQVGTVLEELFF. The CDR3, as DNA: TGCGCCAGCAGCCAAGTGGGGACAGTACTTGAAGAACTGTTTTTT.

This chain connects TRBV24-1 to TRBJ2-1, with 12 bases lining up with TRBD1. Germline CDR1 KGHDR, CDR2 SFDVKD. The ends lost 3 bases at V and 5 bases at J; junction bases unmatched: 4. CDR3 length: 16 amino acids. The CDR3: CATSDPGQGANNEQFF. CDR3 in DNA: TGTGCCACCAGTGATCCGGGACAGGGGGCTAACAATGAGCAGTTCTTC.

V and J are TRBV7-9 and TRBJ2-7; D tentatively fits TRBD1 or TRBD2 (5 bases each). This CDR3 contains 16 residues. The ends were cut back, 5 bases at V and 0 bases at J, with 17 bases in the middle. Looked up from germline, CDR1 is SEHNR and CDR2 is FQNEAQ (reference sequence). The CDR3 nucleotides read TGTGCCAGCAGCCTGGGACGTTGGACAAGCTCCTACGAGCAGTACTTC. Translating it yields CASSLGRWTSSYEQYF.

This clonotype turned up a few times. CDR3 nucleotides: TGCGCCAGCAGTGTTGGACAGGGATACACCTCACCCCTCCACTTT. Amino acids: CASSVGQGYTSPLHF. The chain carries TRBV10-2 and TRBJ1-6, with TRBD1 identical over 8 bases. Trimming removed 4 bases from V and 10 bases from J; junction bases left unmatched: 9. This CDR3 is 15 amino acids long. Germline-derived CDR1 and CDR2 are WSHSY and SAAADI.

This clonotype was seen only a few times. This CDR3 is CSARDPVNYEQYF. In nucleotides, the CDR3 is TGCAGTGCTAGAGATCCCGTGAACTACGAGCAGTACTTC. This chain joins TRBV20-1 and TRBJ2-7; D is ambiguous. CDR3 size: 13 residues. Trimming shortened V by 0 bases and J by 3 bases, and 9 bases separated the two germline ends. Germline values: CDR1 DFQATT, CDR2 SNEGSKA (reference sequence).

This clonotype appeared a few times. The gene calls are TRBV20-1 and TRBJ2-3; perhaps TRBD1 as D (6 bases). This CDR3 region has 13 residues. Germline CDR1 reads DFQATT; CDR2 reads SNEGSKA (reference sequence). Deletions cut 6 bases from V and 7 bases from J, with 17 bases between. CDR3: CSASGVVRNTQYF. CDR3 nucleotide sequence: TGCAGTGCCTCAGGGGTAGTCAGGAATACGCAGTATTTT.

The chain uses TRBV3-1 and TRBJ1-4, with 8 positions matching TRBD1. J lost 8 bases, V lost 6 bases, and 11 bases had no gene match. Germline V gene data show CDR1 as LGHDT and CDR2 as YNNKEL (reference sequence). This CDR3 contains 15 residues. CDR3 coding DNA: TGTGCCAGCAGTCACGGACAGGGCGGAGAAGAAAAACTGTTTTTT. It is translated as CASSHGQGGEEKLFF.